The 30 T cell receptor beta chains below were found in one sample sequenced in a study of blood T cell repertoires in COVID-19. The table came from immunoSEQ multiplex PCR; TCRdb's copy has only in-frame clones and leaves some out. In the table there are hundreds of thousands of clones, 88% of which are singletons. The specimen sequenced was peripheral blood. The receptors come from a woman aged 25 to 45 with COVID-19, enrolled during active disease.

V is TRBV9 and J is TRBJ2-2, with 15 bases fitting TRBD2. The length of the CDR3 is 19 residues. Losses at the gene ends were 2 bases for V and 3 bases for J; bases not matched to a gene: 8. From germline, CDR1 is SGDLS and CDR2 YYNGEE. CDR3 loop: CASSVHGLAGGRYTGELFF. The CDR3 DNA sequence: TGTGCCAGCAGCGTCCACGGACTAGCGGGGGGGCGGTACACCGGGGAGCTGTTTTTT.

The chain links TRBV11-2 to TRBJ2-3, with D possibly TRBD2 on 6 matching bases. Germline lookup yields CDR1 SGHAT and CDR2 FQNNGV. Trimming took off 5 bases at V and 2 bases at J, with 14 bases between the two ends. The CDR3 has 15 residues. CDR3 bases: TGTGCCAGCAGCGGGGCCCGGGGGTTCACAGATACGCAGTATTTT. Translated: CASSGARGFTDTQYF.

This clone was found once. The V and J genes are TRBV7-6 and TRBJ2-1; TRBD2 agrees at 11 bases. The CDR3 totals 16 residues. J gave up 4 bases and V 3 bases, and 5 bases lay outside the gene matches. Germline lookup yields CDR1 SGHVS and CDR2 FNYEAQ. CDR3 coding DNA: TGTGCCAGCAGCTTCGCCGGGACTAGCGGTTACAATGAGCAGTTCTTC. Translating it yields CASSFAGTSGYNEQFF.

This rearrangement joins TRBV7-2 to TRBJ2-1, with a tentative D call TRBD1 (7 bases). The CDR3 has 13 residues. Germline-derived CDR1 and CDR2 are SGHTA and FQGNSA. Trimming removed 5 bases from V and 9 bases from J, with 14 bases in between. The CDR3 DNA follows: TGTGCCAGCAGCGGCCACAGGGGAGGTGAGCAGTTCTTC. Its protein product is CASSGHRGGEQFF.

This chain uses TRBV27 with TRBJ1-3; D remains unclear. Germline values: CDR1 MNHEY, CDR2 SMNVEV (reference sequence). The CDR3 has 16 amino acids. Trimming shortened V by 2 bases and J by 0 bases, and 11 bases separated the two germline ends. CDR3 loop: CASSLVGSRSGNTIYF. The CDR3 DNA follows: TGTGCCAGCAGTTTAGTGGGCAGTCGCTCTGGAAACACCATATATTTT.

The V gene is TRBV24-1, the J gene TRBJ2-2; 7 bases line up with TRBD1. The V gene's germline CDR1 is KGHDR and CDR2 SFDVKD. This CDR3 has 15 amino acids. V shed 4 bases and J 5 bases; nucleotides not matched to a gene: 6. The CDR3 nucleotides read TGTGCCACCAGTGACCCGACACAGGGGACCGGGGAGCTGTTTTTT. Encoded protein: CATSDPTQGTGELFF.

The chain couples TRBV7-9 to TRBJ2-7; a possible D gene is TRBD2 (5 bases). The length of the CDR3 is 13 residues. Trimming took 2 bases from V and 5 from J, leaving 10 bases between them. Germline V CDR1 and CDR2: SEHNR, FQNEAQ (reference sequence). The CDR3 loop reads CASSLWAGDEQYF. The CDR3 DNA is TGTGCCAGCAGCTTATGGGCCGGGGACGAGCAGTACTTC.

J is TRBJ2-1 and V is TRBV9; 10 bases align to TRBD2. The CDR3 length is 16 residues. CDR1 SGDLS and CDR2 YYNGEE come from the germline V gene. With V trimmed by 3 bases and J by 6 bases, 9 bases remained unmatched. CDR3 in amino acids: CASSGGTSAMGNEQFF. The CDR3 nucleotides are TGTGCCAGCAGCGGCGGGACTAGCGCTATGGGCAATGAGCAGTTCTTC.

The chain couples TRBV6-6 to TRBJ2-1, with TRBD1 as a possible D gene (7 bases). The germline V and J ends were trimmed by 6 bases and 8 bases, with 14 bases remaining between them. The CDR3 length is 13 residues. In germline, CDR1 is MNHNY, CDR2 SVGAGI (reference sequence). Here the CDR3 DNA reads TGTGCCAGCAGCTACGTCAGGGGGGATGAGCAGTTCTTC. Protein sequence: CASSYVRGDEQFF.

The chain links TRBV7-2 to TRBJ1-5, with unresolved D. The ends were cut back, 4 bases at V and 5 bases at J, with 9 bases in the middle. Germline values: CDR1 SGHTA, CDR2 FQGNSA. The CDR3 length is 13 residues. CDR3 DNA: TGTGCCAGCAGCTCGGAGTGGGATCAGCCCCAGCATTTT. This translates into CASSSEWDQPQHF.

The chain has TRBV5-4 and TRBJ2-5; TRBD2 might be the D (5 bases). V gave up 4 bases and J gave up 4 bases, with 14 bases separating them. The CDR3 spans 14 residues. CDR1 is SGHNT and CDR2 is YYREEE in the germline V gene (reference sequence). The CDR3 bases are TGTGCCAGCAGCACTGACCGAGGAGGAGAGACCCAGTACTTC. Encoded protein: CASSTDRGGETQYF. Using reference TRBV5-4 and TRBJ2-5 for the parts outside the CDR3, the full variable domain is ETGVTQSPTHLIKTRGQQVTLRCSSQSGHNTVSWYQQALGQGPQFIFQYYREEENGRGNFPPRFSGLQFPNYSSELNVNALELDDSALYLCASSTDRGGETQYFGPGTRLLVL.

The chain joins TRBV6-2 or TRBV6-3 to TRBJ1-2; TRBD1 might be the D (5 bases). This CDR3 is built from 16 residues. Germline V gives CDR1 MNHEY, CDR2 SVGEGT. With 5 bases removed from V and 3 bases from J, the gap between germline ends came to 19 bases. The CDR3 DNA sequence: TGTGCCAGCAGTGCCAGATTGGGGGAGGAGGACTATGGCTACACCTTC. It yields the protein CASSARLGEEDYGYTF.

The chain combines TRBV4-1 with TRBJ2-1; 7 bases are shared with TRBD2. The germline CDR1 and CDR2 sequences are MGHRA and YSYEKL. Trimming at V came to 2 bases and at J to 1 base, leaving 5 bases not matched to a gene. This CDR3 comprises 16 residues. CDR3 residues: CASSQTRDYSYNEQFF. CDR3 DNA: TGCGCCAGCAGCCAAACCCGGGACTATTCCTACAATGAGCAGTTCTTC.

This clone was recorded only once. V is TRBV19 and J is TRBJ2-1; 9 bases match TRBD2. CDR1 is LNHDA and CDR2 is SQIVND in the germline V gene (reference sequence). CDR3 length equals 17 residues. Losses at the gene ends were 6 bases for V and 2 bases for J; bases not matched to a gene: 11. The CDR3 loop is CASRPLAGVDPYNEQFF. The CDR3 DNA is TGTGCCAGTAGACCCTTAGCGGGAGTGGACCCCTACAATGAGCAGTTCTTC.

This rearrangement joins TRBV6-2 or TRBV6-3 to TRBJ2-4, with 12 positions matching TRBD2. V lost 5 bases, J lost 8 bases, and 25 bases stayed unmatched. The CDR3 contains 21 residues. CDR1 and CDR2 (germline): MNHEY, SVGEGT. CDR3 in amino acids: CASSPKQIDPSSGRVKDIQYF. The CDR3 nucleotides read TGTGCCAGCAGTCCGAAACAAATAGACCCCTCTAGCGGGAGGGTAAAGGACATTCAGTACTTC.

This rearrangement joins TRBV12-5 to TRBJ2-1; 10 nucleotides line up with TRBD1. With V trimmed by 0 bases and J by 6 bases, 5 bases remained unmatched. There are 16 residues in the CDR3. CDR1 is LGHNT and CDR2 is FRNRAP in the germline V gene. CDR3 amino acids: CASGLVRGTGVNEQFF. The DNA of the CDR3 is TGTGCTAGTGGTTTGGTACGAGGGACAGGGGTCAATGAGCAGTTCTTC.

The chain couples TRBV29-1 to TRBJ1-4; the D is unclear. The germline gives CDR1 SQVTM, CDR2 ANQGSEA. The CDR3 length is 11 residues. Trimming took off 7 bases at V and 8 bases at J, with 11 bases between the two ends. CDR3: CSGGLREKLFF. CDR3 bases: TGCAGCGGTGGACTTAGGGAAAAACTGTTTTTT.

The chain uses TRBV7-8 and TRBJ1-2; 7 bases line up with TRBD1. Unmatched junction bases numbered 16, after V lost 5 bases and J lost 10 bases. The CDR3 has 15 amino acids. Germline CDR1 reads SGHVS; CDR2 reads FQNEAQ. CDR3 loop: CASSRSDRQGGFYTF. DNA for the CDR3: TGTGCCAGCAGCCGCTCGGACAGGCAAGGTGGTTTCTACACCTTC.

This chain joins TRBV5-1 and TRBJ1-1, with D perhaps TRBD1 (5 bases). The CDR3 has 14 amino acids. Germline values: CDR1 SGHRS, CDR2 YFSETQ. V was shortened by 0 bases and J by 5 bases, with 11 bases between the two germline ends. CDR3 region: CASSLAQGRTEAFF. The CDR3 DNA reads TGCGCCAGCAGCTTGGCGCAGGGTAGGACTGAAGCTTTCTTT.

The V call is TRBV2, the J call TRBJ1-5, with 8 bases that match TRBD1. The germline gives CDR1 SNHLY, CDR2 FYNNEI. The CDR3 is 15 amino acids. V gave up 6 bases and J gave up 6 bases; unmatched junction bases: 10. The CDR3 DNA follows: TGTGCCAGCAGGCCGGACAGGGTAGAAGGTCAGCCCCAGCATTTT. Encoded protein: CASRPDRVEGQPQHF.

Here the CDR3 DNA reads TGTGCCAGTAGTGCCCAGACAGGCCGGAATTCACCCCTCCACTTT. As protein: CASSAQTGRNSPLHF. The V and J genes are TRBV19 and TRBJ1-6, with a possible D match to TRBD1 (6 bases). This CDR3 spans 15 amino acids. Germline assignment: CDR1 LNHDA and CDR2 SQIVND (reference sequence). The V and J ends lost 5 bases and 7 bases respectively, with 15 bases between them.

The gene calls are TRBV30 and TRBJ2-1, with 12 bases lining up with TRBD2. Germline loops: CDR1 GTSNPN, CDR2 SVGIG (reference sequence). Unmatched junction bases numbered 4, after V lost 1 base and J lost 0 bases. CDR3 length equals 17 residues. The DNA for the CDR3 is TGTGCCTGGAGTGCCGGACTAGCGGGGAGCTCCTACAATGAGCAGTTCTTC. It codes for CAWSAGLAGSSYNEQFF.

This clone is a singleton in its sample. J is TRBJ1-5 and V is TRBV19; 7 bases map to TRBD1. This CDR3 region has 15 residues. Trimming removed 6 bases from V and 6 bases from J; junction bases left unmatched: 11. Germline CDR1 and CDR2: LNHDA and SQIVND (reference sequence). In nucleotides, the CDR3 is TGTGCCAGTAGCCAGGGACAGCTGGGCCCTCAGCCCCAGCATTTT. Protein product: CASSQGQLGPQPQHF.

A few counts support this clone. V gene TRBV4-3 combines with J gene TRBJ1-3, with unresolved D. The germline V and J ends were trimmed by 4 bases and 0 bases, with 10 bases remaining between them. The CDR3 is 15 residues long. CDR1 and CDR2 (germline): LGHNA, YSLEER. The CDR3 loop is CASSPTPSSGNTIYF. In DNA form, the CDR3 reads TGCGCCAGCAGCCCGACACCGAGCTCTGGAAACACCATATATTTT.

For this clone: Other DNA sequences in this specimen translate into the identical CDR3. The chain recombines TRBV7-2 with TRBJ2-3, with D perhaps matching TRBD1 (5 bases). This CDR3 spans 13 amino acids. The germline gives CDR1 SGHTA, CDR2 FQGNSA. The ends were cut back, 2 bases at V and 3 bases at J, with 6 bases in the middle. CDR3 residues: CASSLPGTDTQYF. CDR3 in DNA: TGTGCCAGCAGCTTACCAGGGACAGATACGCAGTATTTT. Filled out from reference TRBV7-2 and TRBJ2-3, the complete variable domain reads GAGVSQSPSNKVTEKGKDVELRCDPISGHTALYWYRQSLGQGLEFLIYFQGNSAPDKSGLPSDRFSAERTGGSVSTLTIQRTQQEDSAVYLCASSLPGTDTQYFGPGTRLTVL.

The V call is TRBV7-9, the J call TRBJ2-3; D call uncertain. The germline gives CDR1 SEHNR, CDR2 FQNEAQ (reference sequence). The CDR3 runs to 12 residues. V was trimmed by 5 bases and J by 6 bases, leaving 9 bases between them. The CDR3 loop is CASSVSRDTQYF. In DNA, the CDR3 is TGTGCCAGCAGCGTATCCAGGGATACGCAGTATTTT.

The chain has TRBV4-3 and TRBJ2-5, with D possibly being TRBD1 (5 bases). V shed 0 bases and J shed 4 bases, with 12 bases lying between them. Per the germline V gene, CDR1 is LGHNA and CDR2 is YSLEER. CDR3 length: 15 amino acids. As DNA, the CDR3 is TGCGCCAGCAGCCAAGATTTAGGGGTTGGAGAGACCCAGTACTTC. Its protein product is CASSQDLGVGETQYF.

This rearrangement joins TRBV6-1 to TRBJ2-7, with 11 nucleotides matching TRBD1. Germline V gene sequence: CDR1 MNHNS, CDR2 SASEGT. The trim removed 2 bases at V and 4 bases at J, leaving 13 bases unmatched. CDR3 length equals 18 residues. The CDR3 region has the DNA TGTGCCAGCAGTGAATCTCTCGGACAGGGGGCTCCCCCATACGAGCAGTACTTC. Its protein product is CASSESLGQGAPPYEQYF.

A note on this clone: Other DNA sequences in this sample translate to the same CDR3. The chain carries TRBV29-1 and TRBJ2-2; the D gene is possibly TRBD1 (5 bases). Trimming cost V 4 bases and J 2 bases, with 8 bases left between them. CDR1 is SQVTM, CDR2 ANQGSEA, per germline. The CDR3 consists of 13 residues. CDR3: CSVVRGNTGELFF. The CDR3 region has the DNA TGCAGCGTTGTAAGGGGCAACACCGGGGAGCTGTTTTTT.

The rearrangement links TRBV5-6 to TRBJ2-7; 7 bases fit TRBD1. V trimming: 0 bases; J trimming: 4 bases; junction bases outside the gene matches: 4. CDR1 and CDR2 (germline): SGHDT, YYEEEE. The CDR3 consists of 14 residues. CDR3 DNA: TGTGCCAGCAGCTTGGAGGTCAGGGGGTACGAGCAGTACGTC. Protein sequence: CASSLEVRGYEQYV.